The next 16 T cell receptor beta chains were all read from a single sample in a study of T cell repertoires in cytomegalovirus infection. TCRdb fed the reads into MiXCR, producing one record per CDR3 protein. The table has hundreds of thousands of distinct CDR3 sequences, approximately 46% seen once; the top ten hold about 39%. Their antigen targets remain unknown. This specimen consisted of cultured PBMCs, obtained from culture after CMV antigen stimulation. The receptors come from a human donor in good health (CMV status not recorded). Some clones in this sample may be carry-over from other donors' samples.

This rearrangement joins TRBV10-3 to TRBJ1-2; no clear D gene. V shed 6 bases and J shed 6 bases, with 5 bases lying between them. Germline CDR1 ENHRY, CDR2 SYGVKD. The CDR3 runs to 10 residues. The CDR3 DNA sequence: TGTGCCATCAGGCAGAATGGCTACACCTTC. Encoded protein: CAIRQNGYTF.

This chain joins TRBV7-8 and TRBJ1-2; D is undetermined. The CDR3 is 18 amino acids. Trimming shortened V by 2 bases and J by 4 bases, and 23 bases separated the two germline ends. CDR1 SGHVS and CDR2 FQNEAQ come from the germline V gene. In DNA, the CDR3 is TGTGCCAGCAGCTTATCTCGGCTGATGGGGAACCTGGGCTATGGCTACACCTTC. Translation: CASSLSRLMGNLGYGYTF.

The genes are TRBV28 and TRBJ2-5; 8 bases align to TRBD1. Trimming took 1 base from V and 5 from J; bases not matched to a gene: 6. This CDR3 is 15 amino acids long. The germline V gene encodes CDR1 MDHEN and CDR2 SYDVKM. CDR3 coding DNA: TGTGCCAGCAGTTTATTCCAGGGGGCCGGGGAGACCCAGTACTTC. Translation gives CASSLFQGAGETQYF.

The chain carries TRBV15 and TRBJ2-3; D may be TRBD1 (5 bases). The CDR3 spans 13 residues. Trimming stripped 8 bases from V and 1 base from J, with 10 bases between. Germline CDR1 and CDR2: LNHNV and YYDKDF (reference sequence). The CDR3 DNA follows: TGTGCCACCGAGACAGTGGGCACAGATACGCAGTATTTT. This gives the protein CATETVGTDTQYF.

This clonotype appeared once. The genes are TRBV6-5 and TRBJ2-6; D is ambiguous. This CDR3 contains 14 residues. In germline, CDR1 is MNHEY, CDR2 SVGAGI. Trimming cost V 4 bases and J 4 bases, with 8 bases left between them. CDR3 sequence (DNA): TGTGCCAGCAGTTCCATCCCCGGGGCCAACGTCCTGACTTTC. Translating it yields CASSSIPGANVLTF.

This clonotype was seen only a few times. This chain uses TRBV6-1 with TRBJ1-1, with D possibly being TRBD1 (5 bases). Looked up from germline, CDR1 is MNHNS and CDR2 is SASEGT. The CDR3 length is 14 residues. The ends were cut back, 7 bases at V and 0 bases at J, with 12 bases in the middle. In DNA form, the CDR3 reads TGTGCCAGCATTGGGGCCAGACTGAACACTGAAGCTTTCTTT. This codes for CASIGARLNTEAFF.

J is TRBJ2-1 and V is TRBV3-1; 8 bases are a match to TRBD2. The CDR3 length is 14 residues. V lost 7 bases, J lost 4 bases, and 6 bases stayed unmatched. CDR1 is LGHDT, CDR2 YNNKEL, per germline (reference sequence). For the CDR3, the DNA is TGTGCCAGCAAAAATAGCGGGACTTACAATGAGCAGTTCTTC. It yields the protein CASKNSGTYNEQFF.

Regarding this clonotype: The junction departs from the called germline gene at one end, perhaps through a read error. V usage is TRBV4-1 and J usage is TRBJ2-5, with TRBD2 identical over 12 bases. Germline loops: CDR1 MGHRA, CDR2 YSYEKL. CDR3 length: 15 amino acids. CDR3 bases: TGTGCCAGCAGCCATGTGACTAGCGGGGGAGAGACCCAGTACTTC. This encodes CASSHVTSGGETQYF.

As DNA, the CDR3 is TGTGCCAGCCGACCCCTGGGGCCTTACACAGATACGCAGTATTTT. Its protein product is CASRPLGPYTDTQYF. The genes are TRBV27 and TRBJ2-3; a weak D match, TRBD1 (5 bases). V lost 8 bases, J lost 2 bases, and 17 bases lay in between. CDR1 and CDR2 (germline): MNHEY, SMNVEV (reference sequence). The CDR3 runs 15 residues.

This clonotype was detected a few times. This rearrangement joins TRBV7-2 to TRBJ1-1; D gene unclear. Germline lookup yields CDR1 SGHTA and CDR2 FQGNSA. Trimming stripped 5 bases from V and 5 bases from J, with 6 bases between. The CDR3 runs 11 residues. CDR3 loop: CASSPKTEAFF. The CDR3 nucleotides read TGTGCCAGCAGCCCCAAGACTGAAGCTTTCTTT.

This clonotype has just a few counts. CDR3 bases: TGTGCCAGCAGCTCCCTTAGGAGGGGGGCCTACAATGAGCAGTTCTTC. Amino acid sequence: CASSSLRRGAYNEQFF. The V gene is TRBV7-8, the J gene TRBJ2-1; the D call may be TRBD1 or TRBD2 (6 bases each). CDR3 size: 16 residues. Germline-derived CDR1 and CDR2 are SGHVS and FQNEAQ. V lost 4 bases, J lost 2 bases, and 15 bases lay in between.

This clonotype was counted only a few times. The chain carries TRBV7-2 and TRBJ1-5; D gene ambiguous. V lost 5 bases, J lost 3 bases, and 17 bases lay in between. Germline V gene lookup returns CDR1 SGHTA and CDR2 FQGNSA. CDR3 length: 16 residues. Here the CDR3 reads CASSRKTREANQPQHF. The CDR3 DNA is TGTGCCAGCAGCCGTAAGACTAGGGAGGCCAATCAGCCCCAGCATTTT. The variable domain in full, completed from reference TRBV7-2 and TRBJ1-5, reads GAGVSQSPSNKVTEKGKDVELRCDPISGHTALYWYRQSLGQGLEFLIYFQGNSAPDKSGLPSDRFSAERTGGSVSTLTIQRTQQEDSAVYLCASSRKTREANQPQHFGDGTRLSIL.

The J gene is TRBJ2-5, the V gene TRBV2, with D possibly being TRBD2 (6 bases). V was trimmed by 4 bases and J by 5 bases, leaving 17 bases between them. The germline CDR1 and CDR2 sequences are SNHLY and FYNNEI. This CDR3 spans 15 amino acids. The CDR3 reads CASSAGLASGETQYF. Written as DNA, the CDR3 is TGTGCCAGCAGTGCTGGGCTAGCGTCGGGCGAGACCCAGTACTTC.

The rearrangement uses TRBV7-8 and TRBJ1-3; 8 bases align to TRBD1. CDR1 is SGHVS, CDR2 FQNEAQ, per germline. This CDR3 contains 19 residues. The V segment lost 0 bases and the J segment 2 bases; nucleotides outside the gene matches: 12. The CDR3 here is CASSLAYRTGRGTGNTIYF. As DNA, the CDR3 is TGTGCCAGCAGCTTAGCGTATAGGACAGGGAGGGGGACTGGAAACACCATATATTTT.

This clonotype has just a few counts. The chain links TRBV5-6 to TRBJ2-7; tentative D call: TRBD1 (6 bases). The CDR3 consists of 13 residues. The V end was cut by 1 base, the J end by 4 bases, with 9 bases between. Per germline, CDR1 SGHDT and CDR2 YYEEEE. The CDR3 reads CASSLWGRYEQYF. CDR3 in DNA: TGTGCCAGCAGCTTGTGGGGGCGGTACGAGCAGTACTTC. The complete variable domain, with remaining parts taken from reference TRBV5-6 and TRBJ2-7, reads DAGVTQSPTHLIKTRGQQVTLRCSPKSGHDTVSWYQQALGQGPQFIFQYYEEEERQRGNFPDRFSGHQFPNYSSELNVNALLLGDSALYLCASSLWGRYEQYFGPGTRLTVT.

This clonotype was seen just once. The rearrangement links TRBV10-3 to TRBJ2-5; D gene ambiguous. The length of the CDR3 is 14 residues. Germline V gives CDR1 ENHRY, CDR2 SYGVKD. Trimming took off 0 bases at V and 5 bases at J, with 10 bases between the two ends. The CDR3 loop reads CAISESFGDETQYF. The CDR3 nucleotides read TGTGCCATCAGTGAGTCGTTTGGGGATGAGACCCAGTACTTC.